Here is one T cell receptor (beta chain) with its context. The missing CDR3 end, 3 residues past where the read stops, is filled in from the germline J gene. Trimming took off 4 bases at V and 1 base at J, with 16 bases between the two ends. The CDR3 has 16 amino acids. Germline CDR1 reads LGHNT; CDR2 reads FRNRAP. These data are taken from a study of T cells in women clearing cervical HPV infection. Looking at the study overall: Case blood drawn at lesion detection; control blood after infection cleared. Cases' blood sampling followed lesion detection by median approximately 150 days (90 to 200).

TCR beta CDR3 amplified by multiplex PCR from approximately 1,300 ng genomic DNA. TCRdb's copy holds only in-frame clones and misses some; the assay was immunoSEQ multiplex PCR. The sample has about 48,000 clones. Each participant carried one incident cervical HPV16 infection only. The sample consisted of blood buffy coat. V usage is TRBV12-5 and J usage is TRBJ1-1; the D is unclear. This receptor was obtained from a woman between 18 and 70 years old with a cervical HPV16 infection that either progressed to CIN3+ or cleared (not recorded which). Partial CDR3 DNA: TGTGCTAGTGGTTCCGCCTTCACTCTAGGGAACACTGAA. It yields the protein CASGSAFTLGNTE. The whole CDR3 sequence reads CASGSAFTLGNTEAFF.